This T cell receptor (beta chain) was recovered during a study of T cell responses to AZD1222 COVID-19 vaccine. The table came from immunoSEQ multiplex PCR; TCRdb's copy has only in-frame clones and leaves some out. Here the sample table reports about 140,000 clones. The CDR3 has 11 residues. V lost 3 bases to trimming and J lost 8 bases, with 5 bases between them. The germline V gene has CDR1 MNHNS and CDR2 SASEGT. Sequencing was carried out using peripheral blood. This receptor was identified in an adult in good health. This chain joins TRBV6-1 and TRBJ2-1; unclear D gene. This CDR3 reads CASSELDEQFF. The CDR3 DNA reads TGTGCCAGCAGTGAGCTTGATGAGCAGTTCTTC.